Listed below are T cell receptor beta chains from one sample, sequenced in a study of blood T cell repertoires in COVID-19. TCRdb keeps only in-frame clones here, not all; method: immunoSEQ multiplex PCR. The sample includes roughly 330,000 clones, 70% to 90% of them seen just once. The sample comprised PBMCs or T cells enriched from blood (not recorded which). These receptors all stem from a woman in her twenties or thirties who had recovered from COVID-19. The CDR3 runs from the conserved cysteine through the conserved F or W. A D gene is named only where the DNA matches it firmly. Rows may omit the clone size; those that give it use once, few, many or a size class.

V gene	D gene	J gene	clone size	CDR3 protein	CDR3 DNA
TRBV10-3	TRBD1	TRBJ1-1	once	CALKTGDNTEAFF	TGTGCCCTAAAGACAGGGGACAACACTGAAGCTTTCTTT
TRBV29-1	NA	TRBJ1-2	NA	CSVREGDYGYTF	TGCAGCGTCCGGGAGGGGGACTATGGCTACACCTTC
TRBV11-2	TRBD1	TRBJ2-1	NA	CASSLGRTGAYNEQFF	TGTGCCAGCAGCTTAGGACGGACAGGGGCCTACAATGAGCAGTTCTTC
TRBV5-1	TRBD1	TRBJ1-1	NA	CASSHPGTAGNTEAFF	TGCGCCAGCAGCCACCCCGGGACAGCTGGGAACACTGAAGCTTTCTTT
TRBV27	TRBD2	TRBJ2-1	NA	CASRGGAPNEQFF	TGTGCCAGCAGGGGAGGGGCCCCCAATGAGCAGTTCTTC
TRBV7-6	NA	TRBJ2-7	NA	CASSPDGGYEQYF	TGTGCCAGCAGCCCCGATGGAGGTTACGAGCAGTACTTC
TRBV24-1	TRBD2	TRBJ2-2	NA	CATSDPAGETGELFF	TGTGCCACCAGTGATCCAGCGGGGGAAACCGGGGAGCTGTTTTTT
TRBV11-2	NA	TRBJ2-3	NA	CASIPDGGIGTQYF	TGTGCCAGCATCCCCGACGGAGGCATCGGTACGCAGTATTTT
TRBV27	TRBD1	TRBJ2-1	NA	CASSLKIPQGSRLNYNEQFF	TGTGCCAGCAGTTTAAAGATCCCACAGGGGTCCAGGCTGAACTACAATGAGCAGTTCTTC
TRBV6-5	NA	TRBJ1-1	NA	CASSRTGLVREAFF	TGTGCCAGCAGTCGTACAGGGCTTGTCAGGGAAGCTTTCTTT
TRBV6-2/TRBV6-3	NA	TRBJ1-4	NA	CASSYVRYEKLFF	TGTGCCAGCAGTTATGTGCGATACGAAAAACTGTTTTTT
TRBV7-4	TRBD2	TRBJ2-7	NA	CASSLDPAGVVVGTSYEQYF	TGTGCCAGCAGCTTAGACCCCGCGGGGGTAGTCGTGGGTACTTCCTACGAGCAGTACTTC
TRBV6-6	TRBD1	TRBJ1-6	NA	CASTKGQGANSPLHF	TGTGCCAGCACCAAAGGACAGGGGGCGAATTCACCCCTCCACTTT
TRBV21-1	NA	TRBJ1-6	NA	CASSLPEGHNSPLHF	TGTGCCAGCAGCCTACCGGAGGGGCATAATTCACCCCTCCACTTT